This TCR beta chain emerged from a study of beta chain features in type 1 diabetes. Via CD45RO/CCR7/CD25/CD127/CD95/CD27, cells of the CD4+ naive, central memory, regulatory and stem cell-like memory subsets were sorted. Each of the sorted populations had a purity greater than 98%. Concerning this clone: Its target is not known.

As every portion of the isolated RNA was reverse transcribed, the sequencing read expressed TCRB transcripts. Only in-frame clones appear in the TCRdb table, and some are missing; sequencing was by immunoSEQ multiplex PCR. Found here are about 230,000 clones, over 7.5% of them singletons; the top ten hold under 0.045%. Study conclusions and caveats: Compared with healthy donors, patients appeared to share more similar naive, central memory and regulatory TCRB repertoires.

The sample was naive CD4+ T cells from blood. The sequence was obtained from a young woman in good health.

CDR3 loop: CASSFRGSSGANVLTF. The CDR3 nucleotides are TGCGCCAGCAGCTTTAGGGGGAGCTCTGGGGCCAACGTCCTGACTTTC. The chain links TRBV5-1 to TRBJ2-6; D is perhaps TRBD1 (6 bases). Deletions cut 2 bases from V and 0 bases from J, with 9 bases between. The CDR3 contains 16 residues. Per the germline V gene, CDR1 is SGHRS and CDR2 is YFSETQ.